This entry describes one TCR beta chain. Its specificity is unknown. This entry comes from a study of T cell repertoires in cytomegalovirus infection. Study-wide context: Selected CMV epitopes included recently identified HLA-C-restricted ones as well as well-studied HLA-B-restricted ones. A matching HLA type, together with CMV infection, was signaled by public TCR beta signatures.

TCRdb analysed the reads with MiXCR anew, one entry per CDR3 protein. The table records hundreds of thousands of distinct CDR3 sequences, about 33% of them present only once. The V gene lost 2 bases and the J gene lost 0 bases, with 13 bases spanning the gap. The CDR3 runs to 17 residues. Looked up from germline, CDR1 is LGHNT and CDR2 is FRNRAP. Study findings and constraints: Based on cumulative public TCR beta family frequency, carriers of CMV plus the relevant HLA were identified. What dominated the ex vivo response were HLA-C-restricted CMV-specific TCR beta clonotypes.

The clonotype was recovered from a human donor in good health (CMV status not recorded). Some clones in this sample may be carry-over from other donors' samples. This chain uses TRBV12-5 with TRBJ1-4, with unresolved D. The starting material was cultured CD8+ T cells from PBMCs, obtained from culture after CMV antigen stimulation. DNA of the CDR3: TGTGCTAGTGGTTTGCCCTCGGGGATTGCAACTAATGAAAAACTGTTTTTT. Protein product: CASGLPSGIATNEKLFF.